A selection of T cell receptor beta chains follows, all from one sample in a study of a mutant IDH1 vaccine in newly diagnosed glioma. Antigens for these TCRs are unknown. Libraries were prepared by immunoSEQ multiplex PCR; TCRdb keeps only in-frame clonotypes and omits some of them. The sample yields over 45,000 clones, around 80% seen once. The sequenced sample was PBMCs, obtained from a glioma patient whose treatment included an IDH1 peptide vaccine. All receptors derive from a woman between 50 and 59 years old with glioma. The CDR3 runs from the conserved cysteine through the conserved F or W. D genes are given only for firm matches. Clone size is not always given. Where it is, it says once, few, many or a class for expanded clones.

TRBJ1-6,NA,NA,TRBV6-1,CASRPFRNSPLHF,TGTGCCAGCAGGCCCTTCAGGAATTCACCCCTCCACTTT
TRBJ1-1,NA,NA,TRBV30,CAWSVSRRNTEAFF,TGTGCCTGGAGTGTAAGTCGTAGGAACACTGAAGCTTTCTTT
TRBJ2-1,TRBD1,NA,TRBV7-2,CASSSAATGEQFF,TGTGCCAGCAGCTCCGCCGCGACAGGGGAGCAGTTCTTC
TRBJ1-6,NA,NA,TRBV4-1,CASSQDRGDLSSTYNSPLHF,TGCGCCAGCAGCCAAGACCGGGGGGATTTAAGTAGCACCTATAATTCACCCCTCCACTTT
TRBJ2-6,NA,NA,TRBV7-9,CASSFDRISGANVLTF,TGTGCCAGCAGCTTCGACAGGATCTCTGGGGCCAACGTCCTGACTTTC
TRBJ1-4,TRBD1,few,TRBV11-2,CASSPGDREKLFF,TGTGCCAGCAGCCCGGGGGACAGGGAAAAACTGTTTTTT
TRBJ1-1,TRBD1,few,TRBV13,CASSDRDRGTEAFF,TGTGCCAGCAGCGACCGGGACAGGGGGACTGAAGCTTTCTTT
TRBJ2-3,NA,few,TRBV7-9,CASSLGNGVRADTQYF,TGTGCCAGCAGCTTAGGGAACGGGGTACGCGCAGATACGCAGTATTTT
TRBJ1-5,NA,NA,TRBV6-1,CASEVEGYSNQPQHF,TGTGCCAGTGAGGTGGAGGGGTATAGCAATCAGCCCCAGCATTTT
TRBJ1-3,NA,NA,TRBV4-1,CASSQEGRGGGNTIYF,TGCGCCAGCAGCCAAGAGGGTAGGGGTGGTGGAAACACCATATATTTT
TRBJ1-2,TRBD1,few,TRBV4-1,CASSRPGTGNYGYTF,TGCGCCAGCAGCCGTCCCGGGACAGGGAACTATGGCTACACCTTC
TRBJ1-1,NA,NA,TRBV7-9,CASSLQSEAFF,TGTGCCAGCAGCTTACAATCAGAAGCTTTCTTT
TRBJ2-7,NA,NA,TRBV19,CASSSPGLDYEQYF,TGTGCCAGTAGTTCACCGGGCCTAGACTACGAGCAGTACTTC
TRBJ1-5,TRBD1,NA,TRBV19,CASSMGTGPYSNQPQHF,TGTGCCAGTAGTATGGGGACAGGTCCTTATAGCAATCAGCCCCAGCATTTT
TRBJ1-5,TRBD1,NA,TRBV19,CASSIAEGAVGNQPQHF,TGTGCCAGTAGTATAGCAGAGGGGGCGGTGGGCAATCAGCCCCAGCATTTT
TRBJ2-1,TRBD1,NA,TRBV7-9,CASTSGQGGSNEQFF,TGTGCCAGCACCTCGGGACAGGGAGGGAGCAATGAGCAGTTCTTC
TRBJ1-1,NA,NA,TRBV19,CATGVGRLNTEAFF,TGTGCCACCGGTGTAGGCAGATTGAACACTGAAGCTTTCTTT
TRBJ2-3,TRBD2,NA,TRBV4-2,CASSQTSGGADTQYF,TGTGCCAGCAGCCAAACTAGCGGGGGGGCAGATACGCAGTATTTT
TRBJ1-3,NA,NA,TRBV5-4,CATSGDGNTIYF,TGTGCCACCTCTGGGGATGGAAACACCATATATTTT
TRBJ2-7,TRBD2,once,TRBV9,CASSVGLAGGRNEQYF,TGTGCCAGCAGCGTAGGACTAGCGGGGGGGCGGAACGAGCAGTACTTC
TRBJ2-1,TRBD1,few,TRBV5-1,CASRRTGDEQFF,TGCGCCAGCAGAAGGACAGGGGACGAGCAGTTCTTC
TRBJ2-7,NA,NA,TRBV5-4,CASSPRDRIYEQYF,TGTGCCAGCAGCCCCCGGGACCGGATTTACGAGCAGTACTTC
TRBJ1-2,TRBD1,NA,TRBV5-1,CASSVQGIDYGYTF,TGCGCCAGCAGCGTACAGGGGATTGACTATGGCTACACCTTC
TRBJ2-7,NA,NA,TRBV2,CASRDLTYEQYF,TGTGCCAGCAGGGACCTGACCTACGAGCAGTACTTC
TRBJ1-2,TRBD1,NA,TRBV5-1,CASSLSLTGGQGYTF,TGCGCCAGCAGCTTGTCGCTCACAGGGGGCCAGGGCTACACCTTC
TRBJ1-5,NA,once,TRBV9,CASSVGEGSNQPQHF,TGTGCCAGCAGCGTAGGGGAGGGAAGCAATCAGCCCCAGCATTTT
TRBJ2-3,NA,NA,TRBV19,CASSTGRSSVDTQYF,TGTGCCAGTAGCACTGGACGGTCCTCGGTAGATACGCAGTATTTT
TRBJ1-3,NA,NA,TRBV30,CAWSGGAGGGNTIYF,TGTGCCTGGAGTGGCGGAGCGGGAGGTGGAAACACCATATATTTT
TRBJ1-1,NA,NA,TRBV27,CASSRAGTEAFF,TGTGCCAGCAGTAGGGCGGGCACTGAAGCTTTCTTT
TRBJ1-4,NA,NA,TRBV7-8,CASSLSGGDEKLFF,TGTGCCAGCAGCTTATCCGGCGGGGATGAAAAACTGTTTTTT
TRBJ1-1,TRBD1,few,TRBV5-1,CASSAGQGSNTEAFF,TGCGCCAGCAGCGCCGGACAGGGCTCAAACACTGAAGCTTTCTTT
TRBJ2-3,NA,NA,TRBV27,CASTRGSQGGTQYF,TGTGCCAGCACCCGGGGGTCTCAGGGTGGTACGCAGTATTTT
TRBJ1-1,TRBD1,NA,TRBV11-3,CASSAGQGWNTEAFF,TGTGCCAGCAGCGCCGGACAGGGGTGGAACACTGAAGCTTTCTTT
TRBJ2-1,NA,NA,TRBV7-3,CASSQGGASYNEQFF,TGTGCCAGCAGCCAGGGGGGGGCATCCTACAATGAGCAGTTCTTC
TRBJ1-1,NA,NA,TRBV5-4,CASSSGGGNTEAFF,TGTGCCAGCAGCTCCGGCGGGGGGAACACTGAAGCTTTCTTT